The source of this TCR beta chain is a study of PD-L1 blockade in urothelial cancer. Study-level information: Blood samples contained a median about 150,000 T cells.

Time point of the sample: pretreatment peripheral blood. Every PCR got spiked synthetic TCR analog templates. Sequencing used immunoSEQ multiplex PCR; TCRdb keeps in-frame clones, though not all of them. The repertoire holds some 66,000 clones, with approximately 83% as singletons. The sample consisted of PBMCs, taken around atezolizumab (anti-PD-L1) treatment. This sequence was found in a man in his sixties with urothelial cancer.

CDR3 sequence reads: CASSIDGGTSKTQYF. The CDR3 bases are TGTGCCAGTAGTATAGATGGAGGGACTAGCAAGACCCAGTACTTC. The V and J genes are TRBV19 and TRBJ2-5; 9 nucleotides line up with TRBD2. This CDR3 has 15 amino acids. Per the germline V gene, CDR1 is LNHDA and CDR2 is SQIVND (reference sequence). V shed 0 bases, J shed 6 bases, and the junction held 5 bases outside the gene matches.